This T cell receptor beta chain came from a study of blood T cell repertoires in COVID-19. Study background: PBMCs, B-cell-depleted T cells, or T cells were the source of the cDNA or gDNA that made up the material.

Data came from immunoSEQ multiplex PCR; TCRdb stores just in-frame clones and leaves some out. The sample shows around 71,000 clones, about 80% of them seen only once. Trimming removed 7 bases from V and 1 base from J; junction bases left unmatched: 13. CDR3 length: 19 residues. Germline lookup yields CDR1 LNHDA and CDR2 SQIVND (reference sequence). This rearrangement joins TRBV19 to TRBJ2-2; 12 bases line up with TRBD2. Sequencing used peripheral blood. This sequence was found in an older man with acute or convalescent COVID-19. For the CDR3, the DNA is TGTGCCAGTACGAAAAGTCGGACTAGCGGGACCGTGAACACCGGGGAGCTGTTTTTT. This sequence encodes CASTKSRTSGTVNTGELFF. The full variable domain, rest sourced from reference TRBV19 and TRBJ2-2, is DGGITQSPKYLFRKEGQNVTLSCEQNLNHDAMYWYRQDPGQGLRLIYYSQIVNDFQKGDIAEGYSVSREKKESFPLTVTSAQKNPTAFYLCASTKSRTSGTVNTGELFFGEGSRLTVL.